This T cell receptor beta chain was recorded in a study of cytomegalovirus exposure and HLA in healthy donors. Study-level information: Unique TCRs from HLA-typed donors, 65 million to 85 million of them, were held in an early data release. Findings and caveats of the study: With DRB1 most and HLA-C fewest, TCR association rates differed between HLA loci in a later analysis. A link between a missense DCLRE1C variant and TCR beta V- and J-gene trimming emerged from a later analysis. Most of the CMV-associated TCR beta chains (in a later analysis) appeared to be HLA-restricted.

Germline V gene data show CDR1 as LGHNA and CDR2 as YSLEER. This CDR3 comprises 14 residues. This PCR relied on a set of 60 Vbeta primers and 13 Jbeta primers. Repertoires were generated with immunoSEQ multiplex PCR, while TCRdb's copy carries only in-frame clones and drops some. The data show more than 95,000 clones, around 73% seen once. Points on this clone: No antigen is known for it. At one end, the junction sequence differs from germline, possibly due to a read error.

The chain links TRBV4-3 to TRBJ2-1; 8 nucleotides agree with TRBD2. This sequence was found in a woman aged 35 to 49 in good health and CMV-seronegative. The sample was PBMCs. In DNA, the CDR3 is TGCGCCAGCAGCCAAGAACTAGCGGCCAATCAGCAGTTCTTC. This codes for CASSQELAANQQFF.